What follows are 17 T cell receptor beta chains derived from one specimen sequenced in a study of blood T cell repertoires in COVID-19. Libraries were prepared by immunoSEQ multiplex PCR; TCRdb keeps only in-frame clonotypes and omits some of them. The sample includes about 110,000 clones, less than 85% seen only once; the top ten take 3% to 4.5%. The sequenced sample was peripheral blood. The receptors stem from an elderly woman with acute or convalescent COVID-19.

This clone was observed a single time. The rearrangement joins TRBV19 to TRBJ2-2; D perhaps matches TRBD2 (5 bases). From germline, CDR1 is LNHDA and CDR2 SQIVND (reference sequence). There are 16 residues in the CDR3. The V end was cut by 1 base, the J end by 0 bases, with 9 bases between. CDR3 sequence (DNA): TGTGCCAGTAGTATAGTATCTAGCCCGAACACCGGGGAGCTGTTTTTT. Its protein is CASSIVSSPNTGELFF.

The chain employs TRBV9 and TRBJ1-2; D gene ambiguous. Germline V lookup: CDR1 SGDLS, CDR2 YYNGEE. CDR3 size: 15 residues. V was clipped by 0 bases and J by 4 bases, with 13 bases between them. This chain's CDR3 is CASSVGTEQLYGYTF. The DNA of the CDR3 is TGTGCCAGCAGCGTAGGAACGGAACAGCTCTATGGCTACACCTTC.

The chain links TRBV18 to TRBJ2-1; 11 bases agree with TRBD2. This CDR3 is 15 amino acids long. Per germline, CDR1 KGHSH and CDR2 LQKENI. V was pared by 5 bases and J by 5 bases, with 5 bases of the junction left unmatched. The CDR3 nucleotides are TGTGCCAGCTCATTTCGACTAGCGGGAAACAATGAGCAGTTCTTC. Protein product: CASSFRLAGNNEQFF.

CDR3 DNA sequence: TGTGCCTGGAGGGTGGACACTAACTATGGCTACACCTTC. Its protein is CAWRVDTNYGYTF. The chain couples TRBV30 to TRBJ1-2; maybe TRBD1 (5 bases). The V gene's germline CDR1 is GTSNPN and CDR2 SVGIG (reference sequence). The CDR3 contains 13 residues. Trimming stripped 3 bases from V and 0 bases from J, with 8 bases between.

The genes are TRBV6-2 or TRBV6-3 and TRBJ1-3; 8 bases are a match to TRBD1. The germline gives CDR1 MNHEY, CDR2 SVGEGT. The CDR3 spans 15 residues. After removal of 4 bases from V and 3 bases from J, the junction contained 5 bases not matched to a gene. The CDR3 DNA is TGTGCCAGCAGTTTGCAGGGGGCGAGTGGAAACACCATATATTTT. This encodes CASSLQGASGNTIYF.

CDR3 coding DNA: TGTGCCAGCAGCTTAGACGTCGGGCCCCAGCATTTT. It codes for CASSLDVGPQHF. The V call is TRBV7-2, the J call TRBJ1-5; D remains ambiguous. CDR3 length equals 12 residues. Germline V gene sequence: CDR1 SGHTA, CDR2 FQGNSA. With 1 base removed from V and 9 bases from J, the gap between germline ends came to 7 bases.

This clone has only a few counts. The J gene is TRBJ2-4, the V gene TRBV28; 8 bases line up with TRBD2. With V trimmed by 4 bases and J by 7 bases, 9 bases remained unmatched. CDR1 and CDR2 (germline): MDHEN, SYDVKM. The CDR3 is made up of 15 amino acids. Written as DNA, the CDR3 is TGTGCCAGCAGTTCACAAGCGGGAGCGGGGAACATTCAGTACTTC. Translation gives CASSSQAGAGNIQYF.

The sample holds a few counts of this clone. The chain joins TRBV27 to TRBJ1-5, with D unclear. This CDR3 comprises 15 residues. V shed 5 bases and J shed 4 bases, with 15 bases lying between them. Germline CDR1 MNHEY, CDR2 SMNVEV (reference sequence). The CDR3 DNA follows: TGTGCCAGCAGTCCCTATTCCAGCGGTAATCAGCCCCAGCATTTT. Translating it yields CASSPYSSGNQPQHF.

J is TRBJ1-2 and V is TRBV6-2 or TRBV6-3; a possible D gene is TRBD1 (6 bases). The CDR3 has 13 residues. V was cut by 0 bases and J by 4 bases, with 6 bases left in between. Germline CDR1 is MNHEY and CDR2 is SVGEGT. CDR3: CASSYSDSYGYTF. Here the CDR3 DNA reads TGTGCCAGCAGTTACTCGGACAGCTATGGCTACACCTTC.

This clone was observed a few times. The gene calls are TRBV30 and TRBJ2-5, with TRBD1 identical over 9 bases. Germline CDR1 is GTSNPN and CDR2 is SVGIG (reference sequence). This CDR3 spans 15 amino acids. The V and J ends lost 3 bases and 2 bases, in that order; junction bases with no gene match: 7. CDR3 DNA sequence: TGTGCCTGGAGCGGCAACAGGGGGCTTCAAGAGACCCAGTACTTC. It yields the protein CAWSGNRGLQETQYF.

This clone was found a few times. The chain uses TRBV4-2 and TRBJ1-1; 7 nucleotides match TRBD1. Germline V gene data show CDR1 as LGHNA and CDR2 as YNFKEQ. V was pared by 0 bases and J by 5 bases, with 6 bases of the junction left unmatched. The CDR3 is 15 residues long. The chain's CDR3 is CASSQDRQGRTEAFF. CDR3 in DNA: TGTGCCAGCAGCCAAGATCGACAGGGCCGGACTGAAGCTTTCTTT.

This chain links TRBV11-3 with TRBJ1-6, with unresolved D. Germline V gene data show CDR1 as SGHNT and CDR2 as YENEEA. V was clipped by 2 bases and J by 7 bases, with 9 bases between them. This CDR3 comprises 14 residues. CDR3 amino acids: CASSLTAGNSPLHF. CDR3 sequence (DNA): TGTGCCAGCAGCTTAACGGCGGGCAATTCACCCCTCCACTTT. Filled out from reference TRBV11-3 and TRBJ1-6, the complete variable domain reads EAGVVQSPRYKIIEKKQPVAFWCNPISGHNTLYWYLQNLGQGPELLIRYENEEAVDDSQLPKDRFSAERLKGVDSTLKIQPAELGDSAVYLCASSLTAGNSPLHFGNGTRLTVT.

The chain joins TRBV4-1 to TRBJ2-3, with TRBD2 identical over 7 bases. This CDR3 is 16 amino acids long. Trimming removed 0 bases from V and 7 bases from J; junction bases left unmatched: 10. Looked up from germline, CDR1 is MGHRA and CDR2 is YSYEKL. The DNA for the CDR3 is TGCGCCAGCAGCCAAGATGCTGGCGGGAGTAGGAATACGCAGTATTTT. Translation gives CASSQDAGGSRNTQYF.

The chain links TRBV27 to TRBJ2-7, with a weak D call TRBD2 (5 bases). V lost 5 bases and J 3 bases, leaving 17 bases between the germline ends. Germline loops: CDR1 MNHEY, CDR2 SMNVEV (reference sequence). The length of the CDR3 is 15 residues. CDR3 bases: TGTGCCAGCAGTCCCCGGAGCGGTGGGCTCTACGAGCAGTACTTC. Translation gives CASSPRSGGLYEQYF.

This rearrangement joins TRBV10-3 to TRBJ1-3, with TRBD1 identical over 7 bases. Germline CDR1 reads ENHRY; CDR2 reads SYGVKD. The CDR3 runs to 17 residues. Trimming at V came to 10 bases and at J to 0 bases, leaving 15 bases not matched to a gene. CDR3 in amino acids: CATQAGGILNSGNTIYF. In DNA form, the CDR3 reads TGTGCCACCCAGGCAGGGGGGATCCTTAACTCTGGAAACACCATATATTTT.

This chain links TRBV6-5 with TRBJ2-3, with 10 bases lining up with TRBD2. This CDR3 region has 15 residues. CDR1 and CDR2 from the germline V gene are MNHEY and SVGAGI. The J segment lost 4 bases and the V segment lost 6 bases, leaving 7 bases of the junction unmatched. In DNA form, the CDR3 reads TGTGCCAGCAGCTCCTTAGCGGGAGGCCCAGATACGCAGTATTTT. Translating gives CASSSLAGGPDTQYF.

This chain links TRBV7-9 with TRBJ1-2; 12 bases match TRBD1. This CDR3 comprises 13 residues. Per germline, CDR1 SEHNR and CDR2 FQNEAQ (reference sequence). V lost 5 bases and J lost 10; bases outside the gene matches: 5. The chain's CDR3 is CASSRRDRGPYTF. CDR3 in DNA: TGTGCCAGCAGCCGCCGGGACAGGGGGCCCTACACCTTC.